A single sample gave rise to the 5 T cell receptor beta chains below, sequenced in a study of regulatory T cells in long-lasting Graves disease. To make TCR beta libraries, researchers used iRepertoire HTBI primers and Arm-PCR of CDR3 regions. TCRdb re-analysed the multiplex PCR reads in MiXCR, keeping a single row per CDR3 protein. There are around 400,000 distinct CDR3 sequences in the sample; 21% occur only once, and around an eighth lies in the top ten. Time point here: persistent/refractory GD, antithyroid drugs over 5 years with positive TRAb. The TCR library was prepared using RNA isolated from PBMCs. The source material was peripheral blood mononuclear cells (PBMCs), sampled when the disease was refractory, from a patient treated with antithyroid drugs. The receptor set was obtained from a female donor with Graves disease.

There are many counts of this clonotype. The chain combines TRBV30 with TRBJ1-1; possibly TRBD1 for D (6 bases). This CDR3 spans 13 amino acids. The V and J ends lost 6 bases and 5 bases respectively, with 16 bases between them. Germline CDR1 is GTSNPN and CDR2 is SVGIG (reference sequence). CDR3 amino acids: CACLTGAGTEAFF. DNA for the CDR3: TGTGCCTGCCTGACGGGGGCAGGGACTGAAGCTTTCTTT.

This rearrangement joins TRBV25-1 to TRBJ1-2, with TRBD1 matching over 7 bases. CDR1 and CDR2 (germline): MGHDK, SYGVNS. The length of the CDR3 is 16 residues. The ends lost 3 bases at V and 4 bases at J; junction bases unmatched: 11. The CDR3 sequence: CASSEPGQTLIYGYTF. In DNA, the CDR3 is TGTGCCAGCAGTGAGCCGGGACAGACATTGATCTATGGCTACACCTTC.

A few counts support this clonotype. A read error may be the cause here, since a much bigger clone is one base away. V and J are TRBV28 and TRBJ2-7; D possibly corresponds to TRBD1 (7 bases). Trimming took off 7 bases at V and 5 bases at J, with 15 bases between the two ends. CDR3 length: 13 amino acids. Germline CDR1 MDHEN, CDR2 SYDVKM. The CDR3 region has the DNA TGTGCCAGCATCCCCGGAGGGGGCCACGAGCAGTACTTC. It codes for CASIPGGGHEQYF.

This chain uses TRBV3-1 with TRBJ2-3, with D possibly being TRBD1 (6 bases). Per germline, CDR1 LGHDT and CDR2 YNNKEL (reference sequence). The CDR3 totals 16 residues. Between the trimmed V and J ends, which lost 2 bases and 2 bases, there was a span of 14 bases. The CDR3 spells CASSQNRDIHTDTQYF. CDR3 nucleotides: TGTGCCAGCAGCCAAAACCGGGACATACACACAGATACGCAGTATTTT.

The chain recombines TRBV19 with TRBJ2-6; possible D gene TRBD1, 6 bases. In germline, CDR1 is LNHDA, CDR2 SQIVND (reference sequence). The CDR3 has 15 amino acids. Between the trimmed V and J ends, which lost 7 bases and 4 bases, there was a span of 14 bases. CDR3 sequence reads: CASIKTGTGANVLTF. DNA for the CDR3: TGTGCCAGTATAAAAACAGGGACCGGGGCCAACGTCCTGACTTTC.